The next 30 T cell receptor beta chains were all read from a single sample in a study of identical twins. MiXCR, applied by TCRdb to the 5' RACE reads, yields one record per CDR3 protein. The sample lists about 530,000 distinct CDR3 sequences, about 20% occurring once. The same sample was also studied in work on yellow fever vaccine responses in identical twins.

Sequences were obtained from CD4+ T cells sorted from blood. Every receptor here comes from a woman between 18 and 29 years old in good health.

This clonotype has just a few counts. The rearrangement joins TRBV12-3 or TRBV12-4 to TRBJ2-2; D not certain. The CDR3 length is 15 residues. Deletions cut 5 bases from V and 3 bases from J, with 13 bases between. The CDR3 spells CASSPTLGHTGELFF. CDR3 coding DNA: TGTGCCAGCAGTCCCACCCTGGGCCACACCGGGGAGCTGTTTTTT.

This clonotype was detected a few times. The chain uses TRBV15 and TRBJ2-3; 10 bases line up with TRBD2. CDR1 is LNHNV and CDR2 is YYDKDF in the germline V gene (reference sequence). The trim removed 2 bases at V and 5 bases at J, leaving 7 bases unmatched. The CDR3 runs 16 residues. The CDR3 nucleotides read TGTGCCACCAGCAGACGCCTATTAGCGGGAGGAGATACGCAGTATTTT. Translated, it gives CATSRRLLAGGDTQYF.

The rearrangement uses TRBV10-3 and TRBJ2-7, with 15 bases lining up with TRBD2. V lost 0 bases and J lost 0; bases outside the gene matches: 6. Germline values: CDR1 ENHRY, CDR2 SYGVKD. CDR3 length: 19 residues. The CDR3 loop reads CAISESRGLAGGHSYEQYF. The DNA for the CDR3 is TGTGCCATCAGTGAGTCGCGGGGACTAGCGGGAGGCCACTCCTACGAGCAGTACTTC.

The CDR3 loop is CASSRGTGIGGTQYF. As DNA, the CDR3 is TGTGCCAGCAGCCGCGGGACTGGGATCGGCGGGACCCAGTACTTC. The chain is built from TRBV3-1 and TRBJ2-5, with a tentative D call TRBD2 (6 bases). The CDR3 is made up of 15 amino acids. Germline CDR1 and CDR2: LGHDT and YNNKEL (reference sequence). Between the trimmed V and J ends, which lost 4 bases and 7 bases, there was a span of 19 bases.

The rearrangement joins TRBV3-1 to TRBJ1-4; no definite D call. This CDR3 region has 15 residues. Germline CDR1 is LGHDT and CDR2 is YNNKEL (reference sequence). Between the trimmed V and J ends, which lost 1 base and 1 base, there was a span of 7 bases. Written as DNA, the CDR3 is TGTGCCAGCAGCCAAGGACGGGGAACTAATGAAAAACTGTTTTTT. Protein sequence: CASSQGRGTNEKLFF.

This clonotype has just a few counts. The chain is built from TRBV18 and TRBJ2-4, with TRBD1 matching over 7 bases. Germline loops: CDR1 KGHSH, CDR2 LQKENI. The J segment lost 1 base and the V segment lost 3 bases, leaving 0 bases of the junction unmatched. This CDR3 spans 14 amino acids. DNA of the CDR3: TGTGCCAGCTCACCGACAGGGGCCAAAAACATTCAGTACTTC. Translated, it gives CASSPTGAKNIQYF.

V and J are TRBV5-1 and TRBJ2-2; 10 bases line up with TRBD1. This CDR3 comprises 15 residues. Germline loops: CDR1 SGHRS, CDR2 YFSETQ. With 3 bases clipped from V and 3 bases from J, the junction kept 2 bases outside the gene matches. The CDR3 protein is CASSWGQGYTGELFF. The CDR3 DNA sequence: TGCGCCAGCAGCTGGGGACAGGGGTACACCGGGGAGCTGTTTTTT.

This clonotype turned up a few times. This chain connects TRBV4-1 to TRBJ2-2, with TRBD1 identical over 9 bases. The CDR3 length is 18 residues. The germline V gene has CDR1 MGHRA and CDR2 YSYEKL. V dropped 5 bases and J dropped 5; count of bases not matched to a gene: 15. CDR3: CASSYRDREGAGTGELFF. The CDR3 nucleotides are TGCGCCAGCAGCTACCGGGACAGGGAAGGAGCGGGAACCGGGGAGCTGTTTTTT.

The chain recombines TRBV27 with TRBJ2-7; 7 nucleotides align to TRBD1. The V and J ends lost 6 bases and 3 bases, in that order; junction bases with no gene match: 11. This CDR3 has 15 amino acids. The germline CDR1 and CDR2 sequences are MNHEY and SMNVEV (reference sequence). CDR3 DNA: TGTGCCAGCAGCCAAGAGGGGGCGGGCCTCTACGAGCAGTACTTC. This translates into CASSQEGAGLYEQYF.

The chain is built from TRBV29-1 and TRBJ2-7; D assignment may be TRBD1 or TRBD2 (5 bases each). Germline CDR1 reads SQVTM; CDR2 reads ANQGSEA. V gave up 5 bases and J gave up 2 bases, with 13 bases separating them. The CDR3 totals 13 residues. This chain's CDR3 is CSVRGQEAYEQYF. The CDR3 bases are TGCAGCGTTCGGGGCCAAGAAGCCTACGAGCAGTACTTC.

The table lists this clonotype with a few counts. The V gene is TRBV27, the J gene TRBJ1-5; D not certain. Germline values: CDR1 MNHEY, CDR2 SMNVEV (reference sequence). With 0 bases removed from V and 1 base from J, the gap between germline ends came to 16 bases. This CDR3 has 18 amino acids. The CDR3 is CASSLSRPRSISNQPQHF. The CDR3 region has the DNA TGTGCCAGCAGTTTATCTCGCCCTCGATCGATCAGCAATCAGCCCCAGCATTTT.

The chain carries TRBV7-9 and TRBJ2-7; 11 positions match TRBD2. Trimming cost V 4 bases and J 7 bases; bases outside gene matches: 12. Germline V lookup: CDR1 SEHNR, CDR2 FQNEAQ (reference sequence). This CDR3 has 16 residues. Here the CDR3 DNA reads TGTGCCAGCAGCTCTCGGACTAGCGGGCCCGGTTTTGAGCAGTACTTC. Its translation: CASSSRTSGPGFEQYF.

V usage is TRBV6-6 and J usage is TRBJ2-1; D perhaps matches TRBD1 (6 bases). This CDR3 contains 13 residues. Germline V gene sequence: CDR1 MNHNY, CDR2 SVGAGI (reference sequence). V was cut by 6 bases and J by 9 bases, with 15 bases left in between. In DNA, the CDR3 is TGTGCCAGCAGACCACAGGGTTCCGGTGAGCAGTTCTTC. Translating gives CASRPQGSGEQFF.

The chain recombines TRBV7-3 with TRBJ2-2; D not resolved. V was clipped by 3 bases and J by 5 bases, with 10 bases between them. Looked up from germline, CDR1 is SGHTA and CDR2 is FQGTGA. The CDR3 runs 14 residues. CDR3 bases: TGTGCCAGCAGCTTTGGTGGTATGACCGGGGAGCTGTTTTTT. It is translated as CASSFGGMTGELFF. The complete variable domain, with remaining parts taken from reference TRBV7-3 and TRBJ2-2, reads GAGVSQTPSNKVTEKGKYVELRCDPISGHTALYWYRQSLGQGPEFLIYFQGTGAADDSGLPNDRFFAVRPEGSVSTLKIQRTERGDSAVYLCASSFGGMTGELFFGEGSRLTVL.

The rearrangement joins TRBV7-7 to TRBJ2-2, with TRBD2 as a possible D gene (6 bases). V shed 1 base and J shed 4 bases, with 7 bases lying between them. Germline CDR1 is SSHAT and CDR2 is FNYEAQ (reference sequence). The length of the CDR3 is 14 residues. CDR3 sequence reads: CASSLVEGTGELFF. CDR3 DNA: TGTGCCAGCAGCTTAGTGGAGGGCACCGGGGAGCTGTTTTTT.

CDR3 region: CAISEVEDTQYF. CDR3 nucleotide sequence: TGTGCCATCAGTGAGGTAGAAGATACGCAGTATTTT. This chain uses TRBV10-3 with TRBJ2-3; unclear D gene. The V end lost 2 bases, the J end lost 5 bases, and 5 bases lay between the germline ends. The V gene's germline CDR1 is ENHRY and CDR2 SYGVKD. This CDR3 comprises 12 residues.

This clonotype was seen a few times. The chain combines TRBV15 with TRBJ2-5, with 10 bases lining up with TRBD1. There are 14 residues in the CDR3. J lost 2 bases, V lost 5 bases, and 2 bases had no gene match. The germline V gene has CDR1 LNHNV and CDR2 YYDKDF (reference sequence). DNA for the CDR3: TGTGCCACCAGCGCGGACAGGGGGCAAGAGACCCAGTACTTC. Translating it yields CATSADRGQETQYF.

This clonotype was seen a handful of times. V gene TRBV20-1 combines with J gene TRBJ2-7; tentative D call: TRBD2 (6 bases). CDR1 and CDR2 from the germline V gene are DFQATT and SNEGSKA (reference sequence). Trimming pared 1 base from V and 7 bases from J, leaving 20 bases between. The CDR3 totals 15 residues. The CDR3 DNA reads TGCAGTGCTAGAGTTGCTCGGACGGGAGTACTTGAGCAGTACTTC. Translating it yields CSARVARTGVLEQYF.

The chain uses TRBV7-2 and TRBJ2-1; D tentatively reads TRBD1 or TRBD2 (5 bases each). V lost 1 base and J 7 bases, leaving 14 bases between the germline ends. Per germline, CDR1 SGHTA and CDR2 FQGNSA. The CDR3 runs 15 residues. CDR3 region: CASSLGEGPWNEQFF. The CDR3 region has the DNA TGTGCCAGCAGCTTAGGCGAGGGACCTTGGAATGAGCAGTTCTTC.

The CDR3: CASSFEGATKNIQYF. CDR3 nucleotide sequence: TGTGCCAGCAGCTTTGAGGGCGCAACCAAAAACATTCAGTACTTC. The gene calls are TRBV7-8 and TRBJ2-4; the D gene is possibly TRBD2 (5 bases). This CDR3 spans 15 amino acids. V lost 3 bases and J lost 2, with 11 bases in between. Germline-derived CDR1 and CDR2 are SGHVS and FQNEAQ.

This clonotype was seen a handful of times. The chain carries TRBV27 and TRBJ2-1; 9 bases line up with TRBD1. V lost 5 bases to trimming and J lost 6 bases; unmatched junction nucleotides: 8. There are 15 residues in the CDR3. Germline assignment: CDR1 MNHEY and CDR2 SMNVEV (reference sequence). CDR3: CASSPRTGVGNEQFF. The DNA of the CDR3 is TGTGCCAGCAGTCCCAGGACAGGGGTTGGCAATGAGCAGTTCTTC.

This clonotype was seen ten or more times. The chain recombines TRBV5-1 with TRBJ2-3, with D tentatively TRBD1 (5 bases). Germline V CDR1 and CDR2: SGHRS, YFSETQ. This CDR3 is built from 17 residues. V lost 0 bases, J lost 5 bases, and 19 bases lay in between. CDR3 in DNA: TGCGCCAGCAGCTTGGCGGGTTTAAGGGGCGCCGAAGATACGCAGTATTTT. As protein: CASSLAGLRGAEDTQYF.

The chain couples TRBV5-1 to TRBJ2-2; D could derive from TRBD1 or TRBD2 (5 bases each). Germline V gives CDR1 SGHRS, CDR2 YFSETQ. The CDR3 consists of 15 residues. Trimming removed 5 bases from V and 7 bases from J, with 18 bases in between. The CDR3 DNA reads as TGCGCCAGCAGGGACACCTGGGACGTCCTCGGGGAGCTGTTTTTT. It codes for CASRDTWDVLGELFF. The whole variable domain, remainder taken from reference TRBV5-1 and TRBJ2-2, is KAGVTQTPRYLIKTRGQQVTLSCSPISGHRSVSWYQQTPGQGLQFLFEYFSETQRNKGNFPGRFSGRQFSNSRSEMNVSTLELGDSALYLCASRDTWDVLGELFFGEGSRLTVL.

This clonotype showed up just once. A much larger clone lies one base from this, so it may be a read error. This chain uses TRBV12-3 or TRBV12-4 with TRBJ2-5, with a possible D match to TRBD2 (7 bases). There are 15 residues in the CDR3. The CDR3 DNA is TGTGCCATCAGTTTCCGGACGGGGGGCCTAGAGACCCAGTACTTC. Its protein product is CAISFRTGGLETQYF.

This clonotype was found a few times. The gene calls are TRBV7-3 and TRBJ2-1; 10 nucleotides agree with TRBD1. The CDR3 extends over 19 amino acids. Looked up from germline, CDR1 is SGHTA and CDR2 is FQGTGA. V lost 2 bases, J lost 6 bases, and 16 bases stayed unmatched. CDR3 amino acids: CASSLSPLSDRGRTNEQFF. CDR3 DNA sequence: TGTGCCAGCAGCTTATCCCCGCTATCAGACAGGGGGCGCACCAATGAGCAGTTCTTC.

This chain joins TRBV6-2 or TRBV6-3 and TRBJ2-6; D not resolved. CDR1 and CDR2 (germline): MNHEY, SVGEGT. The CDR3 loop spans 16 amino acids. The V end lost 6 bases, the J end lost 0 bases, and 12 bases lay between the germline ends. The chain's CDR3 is CASSPYFPSGANVLTF. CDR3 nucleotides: TGTGCCAGCAGCCCCTACTTCCCCTCTGGGGCCAACGTCCTGACTTTC.

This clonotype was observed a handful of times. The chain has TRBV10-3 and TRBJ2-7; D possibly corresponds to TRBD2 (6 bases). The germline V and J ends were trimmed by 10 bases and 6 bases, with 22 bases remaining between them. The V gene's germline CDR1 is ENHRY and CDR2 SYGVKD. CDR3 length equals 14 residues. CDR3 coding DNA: TGTGCCACCCTGGCGGGGCAGGAGGGTAGCGAGCAGTACTTC. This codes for CATLAGQEGSEQYF.

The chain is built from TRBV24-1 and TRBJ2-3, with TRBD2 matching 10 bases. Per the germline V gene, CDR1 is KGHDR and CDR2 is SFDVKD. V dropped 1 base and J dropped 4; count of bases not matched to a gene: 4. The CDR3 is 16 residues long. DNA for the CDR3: TGTGCCACCAGTGATTTAACTAGCGGGGTAGCAGATACGCAGTATTTT. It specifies CATSDLTSGVADTQYF.

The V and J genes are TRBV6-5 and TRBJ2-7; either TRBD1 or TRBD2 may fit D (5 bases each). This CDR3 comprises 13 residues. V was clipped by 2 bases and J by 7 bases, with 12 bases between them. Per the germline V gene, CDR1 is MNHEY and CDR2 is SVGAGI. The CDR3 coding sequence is TGTGCCAGCAGTTACCGAGGGGCGCGAGAGCAGTACTTC. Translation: CASSYRGAREQYF.

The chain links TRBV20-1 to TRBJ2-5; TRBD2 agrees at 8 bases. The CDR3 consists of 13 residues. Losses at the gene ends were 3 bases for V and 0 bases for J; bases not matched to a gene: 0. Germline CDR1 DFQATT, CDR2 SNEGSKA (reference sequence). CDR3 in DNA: TGCAGTGCTAGGGGACTAGACCAAGAGACCCAGTACTTC. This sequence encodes CSARGLDQETQYF.